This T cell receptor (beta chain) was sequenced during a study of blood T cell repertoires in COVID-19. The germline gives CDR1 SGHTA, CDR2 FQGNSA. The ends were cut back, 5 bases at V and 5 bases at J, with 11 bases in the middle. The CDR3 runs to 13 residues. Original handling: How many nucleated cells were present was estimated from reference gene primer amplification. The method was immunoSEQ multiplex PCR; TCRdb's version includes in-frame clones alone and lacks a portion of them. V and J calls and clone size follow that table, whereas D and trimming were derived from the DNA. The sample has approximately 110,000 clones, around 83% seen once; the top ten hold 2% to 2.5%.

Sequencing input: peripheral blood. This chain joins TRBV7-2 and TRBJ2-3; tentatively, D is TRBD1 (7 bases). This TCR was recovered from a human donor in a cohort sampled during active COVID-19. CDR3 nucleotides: TGTGCCAGCAGCCCAGGGGGGAGAGATACGCAGTATTTT. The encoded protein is CASSPGGRDTQYF.